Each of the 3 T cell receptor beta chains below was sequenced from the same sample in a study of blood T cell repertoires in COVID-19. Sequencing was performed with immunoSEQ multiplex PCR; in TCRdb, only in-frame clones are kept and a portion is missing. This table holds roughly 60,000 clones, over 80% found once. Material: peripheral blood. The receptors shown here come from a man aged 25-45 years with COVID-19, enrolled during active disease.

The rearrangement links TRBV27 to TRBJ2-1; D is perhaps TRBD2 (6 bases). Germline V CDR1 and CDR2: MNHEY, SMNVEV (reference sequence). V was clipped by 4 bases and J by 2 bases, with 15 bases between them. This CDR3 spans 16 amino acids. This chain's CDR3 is CASSSISGRPYNEQFF. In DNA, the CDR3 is TGTGCCAGCAGTTCGATTAGCGGCCGACCCTACAATGAGCAGTTCTTC.

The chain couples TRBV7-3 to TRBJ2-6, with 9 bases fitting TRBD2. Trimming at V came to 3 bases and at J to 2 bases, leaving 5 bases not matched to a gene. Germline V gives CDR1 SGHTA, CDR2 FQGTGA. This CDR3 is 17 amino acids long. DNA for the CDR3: TGTGCCAGCAGCTTGACTAGCGGACAAACTGGGGCCAACGTCCTGACTTTC. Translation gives CASSLTSGQTGANVLTF.

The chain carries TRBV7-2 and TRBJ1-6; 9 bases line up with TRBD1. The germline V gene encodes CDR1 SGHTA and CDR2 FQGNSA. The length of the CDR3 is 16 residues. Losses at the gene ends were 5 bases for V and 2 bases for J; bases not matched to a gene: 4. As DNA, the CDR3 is TGTGCCAGCAGCACACAGGGGGCCGCCTATAATTCACCCCTCCACTTT. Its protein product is CASSTQGAAYNSPLHF.